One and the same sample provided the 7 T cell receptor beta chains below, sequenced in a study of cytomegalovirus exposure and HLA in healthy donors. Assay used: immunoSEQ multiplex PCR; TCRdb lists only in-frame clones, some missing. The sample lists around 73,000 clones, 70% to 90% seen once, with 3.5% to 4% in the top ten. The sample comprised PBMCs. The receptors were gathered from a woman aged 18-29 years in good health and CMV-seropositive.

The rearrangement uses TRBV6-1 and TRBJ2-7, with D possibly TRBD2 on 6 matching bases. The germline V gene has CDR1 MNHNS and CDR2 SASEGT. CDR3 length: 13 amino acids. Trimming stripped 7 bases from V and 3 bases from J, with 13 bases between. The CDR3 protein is CASTRETYYEQYF. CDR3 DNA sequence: TGTGCCAGCACCCGGGAGACTTACTACGAGCAGTACTTC.

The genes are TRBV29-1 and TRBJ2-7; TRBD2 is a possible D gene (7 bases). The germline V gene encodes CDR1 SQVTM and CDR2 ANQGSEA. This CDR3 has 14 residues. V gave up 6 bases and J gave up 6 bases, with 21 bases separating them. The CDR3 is CSVGMTQGGGEQYF. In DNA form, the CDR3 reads TGCAGCGTGGGGATGACGCAGGGAGGGGGCGAGCAGTACTTC.

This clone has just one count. The CDR3 spells CASSATGVNSPLHF. CDR3 DNA sequence: TGTGCCAGCAGTGCTACAGGGGTTAATTCACCCCTCCACTTT. The chain uses TRBV28 and TRBJ1-6, with 7 bases lining up with TRBD1. The J segment lost 6 bases and the V segment lost 5 bases, leaving 4 bases of the junction unmatched. Germline CDR1 is MDHEN and CDR2 is SYDVKM. The CDR3 contains 14 residues.

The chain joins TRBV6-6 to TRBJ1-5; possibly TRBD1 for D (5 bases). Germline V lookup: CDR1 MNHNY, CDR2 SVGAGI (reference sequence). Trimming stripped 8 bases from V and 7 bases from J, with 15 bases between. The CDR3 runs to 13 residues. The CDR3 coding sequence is TGTGCCAGCCACGTGGGTGGGGCCCAGCCCCAGCATTTT. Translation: CASHVGGAQPQHF.

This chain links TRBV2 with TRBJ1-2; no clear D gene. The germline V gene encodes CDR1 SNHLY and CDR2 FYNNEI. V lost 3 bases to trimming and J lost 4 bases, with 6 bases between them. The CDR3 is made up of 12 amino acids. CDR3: CASSDTSYGYTF. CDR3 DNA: TGTGCCAGCAGTGATACCAGCTATGGCTACACCTTC.

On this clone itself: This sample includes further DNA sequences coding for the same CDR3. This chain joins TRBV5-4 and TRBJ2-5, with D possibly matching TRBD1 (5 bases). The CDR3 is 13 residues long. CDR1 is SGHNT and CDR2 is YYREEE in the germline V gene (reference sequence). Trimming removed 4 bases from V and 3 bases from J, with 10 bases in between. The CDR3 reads CASSHDREETQYF. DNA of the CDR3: TGTGCCAGCAGCCACGACAGAGAAGAGACCCAGTACTTC.

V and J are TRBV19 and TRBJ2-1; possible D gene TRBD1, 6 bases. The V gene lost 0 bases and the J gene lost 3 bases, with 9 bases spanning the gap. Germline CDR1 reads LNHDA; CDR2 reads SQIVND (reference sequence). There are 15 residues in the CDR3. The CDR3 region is CASSIDRGIYNEQFF. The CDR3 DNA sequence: TGTGCCAGTAGTATAGACAGGGGAATCTACAATGAGCAGTTCTTC.